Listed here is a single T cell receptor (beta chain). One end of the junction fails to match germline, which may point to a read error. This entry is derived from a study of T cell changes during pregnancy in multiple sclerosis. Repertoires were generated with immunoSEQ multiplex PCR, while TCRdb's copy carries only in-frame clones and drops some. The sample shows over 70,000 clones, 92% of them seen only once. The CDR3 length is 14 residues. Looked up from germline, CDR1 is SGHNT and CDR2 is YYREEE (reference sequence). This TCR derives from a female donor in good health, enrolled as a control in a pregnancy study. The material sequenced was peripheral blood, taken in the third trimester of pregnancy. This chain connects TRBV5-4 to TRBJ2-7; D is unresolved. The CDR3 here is CASSQEPVIHEQYF. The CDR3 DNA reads TGCGCCAGCAGCCAAGAACCGGTAATCCACGAGCAGTACTTC.